The TCR beta chain under discussion was sequenced for a study of OX40 agonist ivuxolimab in advanced cancers. Study at large: The patients' treatment was ivuxolimab, an agonistic anti-OX40 (CD134) antibody. The dose-escalation group included hepatocellular carcinoma, melanoma, renal cell carcinoma and head and neck cancer.

The CDR3 runs to 13 residues. The V end lost 0 bases, the J end lost 5 bases, and 10 bases lay between the germline ends. Per the germline V gene, CDR1 is GTSNPN and CDR2 is SVGIG (reference sequence). Generated by immunoSEQ multiplex PCR, the TCRdb table keeps only in-frame clones and is missing some. The sample has about 46,000 clones; 90% to 95% are singletons. The sample in question was CD4+ or CD8+ T cells sorted from blood, obtained in a trial of the OX40 agonist ivuxolimab. The receptor was derived from an adult with an advanced solid tumor such as melanoma, head and neck, liver or kidney cancer. This rearrangement joins TRBV30 to TRBJ1-2; D is ambiguous. CDR3 amino acids: CAWSVLNGYGYTF. The CDR3 region has the DNA TGTGCCTGGAGTGTACTAAATGGATATGGCTACACCTTC.